This T cell receptor (beta chain) is from a study of CD8 T cells in ankylosing spondylitis. The study's findings and limits: About eight highly homologous variants made up a TCR beta motif that seemed to typify ankylosing spondylitis blood. In peripheral blood, disease-linked CD8+ clones occurred at relatively low frequencies.

This clonotype was counted only a few times. Its cognate antigen is unknown. V lost 5 bases to trimming and J lost 2 bases; unmatched junction nucleotides: 2. CDR3 length: 13 amino acids. Germline V lookup: CDR1 LNHNV, CDR2 YYDKDF (reference sequence). Making the TCR beta libraries involved quantitative 5'-RACE with molecular barcodes. TCRdb passed the 5' RACE reads through MiXCR, listing each CDR3 protein once. The top ten clones hold under 45% of a sample with about 220,000 distinct CDR3 sequences, about 18% of them seen once. The TCR originated in a male donor with ankylosing spondylitis. Sequenced material: blood, either unsorted or a sorted T cell fraction (not recorded which). J is TRBJ2-7 and V is TRBV15, with 8 bases identical to TRBD1. This CDR3 is CATSQGATYEQYF. In nucleotides, the CDR3 is TGTGCCACCAGCCAGGGGGCCACCTACGAGCAGTACTTC.